These 22 T cell receptor beta chains were sequenced from one sample in a study of immune evolution from preneoplasia to lung adenocarcinoma. Clones were sequenced by immunoSEQ multiplex PCR, and TCRdb holds only the in-frame ones, with some missing. The table lists 4,500 to 7,000 clones, roughly four fifths of them singletons, with about 15% in the top ten. The sample was FFPE adjacent normal lung tissue. Receptors originate from a person between 65 and 79 years old with lung adenocarcinoma.

The chain is built from TRBV7-6 and TRBJ2-7; 13 nucleotides match TRBD2. J was trimmed by 2 bases and V by 5 bases; bases with no gene match: 3. The CDR3 totals 15 residues. The V gene's germline CDR1 is SGHVS and CDR2 FNYEAQ. The CDR3 DNA reads as TGTGCCAGCAGCCAGGGACTAGCGGGGACCTACGAGCAGTACTTC. It is translated as CASSQGLAGTYEQYF. The whole variable domain, remainder taken from reference TRBV7-6 and TRBJ2-7, is GAGVSQSPRYKVTKRGQDVALRCDPISGHVSLYWYRQALGQGPEFLTYFNYEAQQDKSGLPNDRFSAERPEGSISTLTIQRTEQRDSAMYRCASSQGLAGTYEQYFGPGTRLTVT.

The CDR3 sequence: CASSNRGAGRLFF. In DNA, the CDR3 is TGTGCCAGTAGTAACAGGGGGGCAGGTCGACTGTTTTTT. The chain is built from TRBV19 and TRBJ1-4; TRBD1 matches 8 bases. J lost 13 bases, V lost 4 bases, and 8 bases had no gene match. Germline CDR1 is LNHDA and CDR2 is SQIVND (reference sequence). The CDR3 runs 13 residues. The entire variable domain, with the rest obtained from reference TRBV19 and TRBJ1-4, is as follows: DGGITQSPKYLFRKEGQNVTLSCEQNLNHDAMYWYRQDPGQGLRLIYYSQIVNDFQKGDIAEGYSVSREKKESFPLTVTSAQKNPTAFYLCASSNRGAGRLFFGSGTQLSVL.

This clone came up a few times. J is TRBJ2-1 and V is TRBV19; maybe TRBD2 (6 bases). The CDR3 is 13 residues long. From germline, CDR1 is LNHDA and CDR2 SQIVND (reference sequence). With 7 bases removed from V and 9 bases from J, the gap between germline ends came to 16 bases. The CDR3 DNA reads as TGTGCCAGTACCGGGACTCTCCTCACTGAGCAGTTCTTC. Protein sequence: CASTGTLLTEQFF. Full variable domain (rest looked up from reference TRBV19 and TRBJ2-1): DGGITQSPKYLFRKEGQNVTLSCEQNLNHDAMYWYRQDPGQGLRLIYYSQIVNDFQKGDIAEGYSVSREKKESFPLTVTSAQKNPTAFYLCASTGTLLTEQFFGPGTRLTVL.

The gene calls are TRBV4-1 and TRBJ1-2; D not certain. Per germline, CDR1 MGHRA and CDR2 YSYEKL. The CDR3 loop spans 16 amino acids. Trimming cost V 0 bases and J 0 bases, with 11 bases left between them. The DNA of the CDR3 is TGCGCCAGCAGCCAAGAGCCGGCACCAGCTAACTATGGCTACACCTTC. Translation gives CASSQEPAPANYGYTF.

V gene TRBV30 combines with J gene TRBJ1-5; D is possibly TRBD1 (6 bases). This CDR3 has 13 residues. CDR1 is GTSNPN, CDR2 SVGIG, per germline (reference sequence). V lost 1 base to trimming and J lost 7 bases, with 11 bases between them. In DNA form, the CDR3 reads TGTGCCTGGAGTGGGGGGGCCAGCCAGCCCCAGCATTTT. Amino acid sequence: CAWSGGASQPQHF. The full variable domain, its missing parts supplied by reference TRBV30 and TRBJ1-5, is SQTIHQWPATLVQPVGSPLSLECTVEGTSNPNLYWYRQAAGRGLQLLFYSVGIGQISSEVPQNLSASRPQDRQFILSSKKLLLSDSGFYLCAWSGGASQPQHFGDGTRLSIL.

This chain uses TRBV7-9 with TRBJ1-4; D is possibly TRBD1 (6 bases). This CDR3 has 16 residues. With 3 bases removed from V and 3 bases from J, the gap between germline ends came to 14 bases. Germline CDR1 and CDR2: SEHNR and FQNEAQ (reference sequence). CDR3 in amino acids: CASSLSSGEANEKLFF. CDR3 bases: TGTGCCAGCAGCTTGAGTTCAGGGGAAGCTAATGAAAAACTGTTTTTT. The full variable domain, rest sourced from reference TRBV7-9 and TRBJ1-4, is DTGVSQNPRHKITKRGQNVTFRCDPISEHNRLYWYRQTLGQGPEFLTYFQNEAQLEKSRLLSDRFSAERPKGSFSTLEIQRTEQGDSAMYLCASSLSSGEANEKLFFGSGTQLSVL.

This chain joins TRBV30 and TRBJ2-3; weak D call: TRBD1 (5 bases). The CDR3 is 13 amino acids. V lost 5 bases and J 0 bases, leaving 9 bases between the germline ends. Germline V gives CDR1 GTSNPN, CDR2 SVGIG (reference sequence). Written as DNA, the CDR3 is TGTGCCTGGTCAGGGATTAGCACAGATACGCAGTATTTT. Residues: CAWSGISTDTQYF.

V is TRBV4-1 and J is TRBJ2-1, with 11 bases identical to TRBD2. V lost 6 bases and J lost 6; bases outside the gene matches: 10. The CDR3 is made up of 16 amino acids. Germline V gives CDR1 MGHRA, CDR2 YSYEKL. CDR3 sequence: CASRGDSGGAVNEQFF. CDR3 sequence (DNA): TGCGCCAGCAGAGGGGATAGCGGGGGGGCTGTCAATGAGCAGTTCTTC.

CDR3 loop: CASSLEGGNQPQHF. CDR3 DNA: TGTGCCAGCAGCCTCGAGGGCGGCAATCAGCCCCAGCATTTT. This chain links TRBV7-2 with TRBJ1-5, with D uncertain. V was trimmed by 5 bases and J by 2 bases, leaving 10 bases between them. The CDR3 has 14 residues. In germline, CDR1 is SGHTA, CDR2 FQGNSA.

This chain connects TRBV19 to TRBJ2-3, with TRBD2 matching 8 bases. CDR1 and CDR2 from the germline V gene are LNHDA and SQIVND (reference sequence). The CDR3 runs 16 residues. Trimming cost V 1 base and J 4 bases; bases outside gene matches: 7. The CDR3 reads CASSIGAGASADTQYF. The CDR3 nucleotides read TGTGCCAGTAGTATAGGAGCGGGAGCGAGCGCAGATACGCAGTATTTT.

The chain combines TRBV5-1 with TRBJ2-7; tentatively, D is TRBD2 (5 bases). The CDR3 has 13 residues. V was trimmed by 2 bases and J by 5 bases, leaving 11 bases between them. Germline V CDR1 and CDR2: SGHRS, YFSETQ. This chain's CDR3 is CASSFIPGDEQYF. The CDR3, as DNA: TGCGCCAGCAGCTTCATCCCCGGGGACGAGCAGTACTTC.

The rearrangement uses TRBV5-6 and TRBJ2-5, with D perhaps matching TRBD1 or TRBD2 (6 bases each). Germline lookup yields CDR1 SGHDT and CDR2 YYEEEE. The V end was cut by 7 bases, the J end by 5 bases, with 18 bases between. The CDR3 covers 14 residues. The DNA of the CDR3 is TGTGCCAGCCAAACGGGGGCCGTGGGGGAGACCCAGTACTTC. Its translation: CASQTGAVGETQYF.

This clone was observed a single time. CDR3 region: CASSYRQGSPEAFF. DNA of the CDR3: TGTGCCAGCAGTTATCGACAGGGCTCCCCTGAAGCTTTCTTT. The V gene is TRBV6-6, the J gene TRBJ1-1; 7 bases line up with TRBD1. V lost 3 bases to trimming and J lost 6 bases; unmatched junction nucleotides: 7. The CDR3 extends over 14 amino acids. From germline, CDR1 is MNHNY and CDR2 SVGAGI (reference sequence).

The chain employs TRBV30 and TRBJ2-1; possibly TRBD2 for D (6 bases). The CDR3 totals 14 residues. With 2 bases removed from V and 2 bases from J, the gap between germline ends came to 10 bases. CDR1 is GTSNPN, CDR2 SVGIG, per germline (reference sequence). This CDR3 reads CAWSPGLPYNEQFF. For the CDR3, the DNA is TGTGCCTGGAGTCCGGGACTCCCCTACAATGAGCAGTTCTTC.

The V gene is TRBV10-3, the J gene TRBJ2-7; perhaps D is TRBD1 or TRBD2 (7 bases each). The germline CDR1 and CDR2 sequences are ENHRY and SYGVKD. Trimming stripped 2 bases from V and 3 bases from J, with 14 bases between. The CDR3 extends over 15 amino acids. The CDR3 region has the DNA TGTGCCATCAGTGAGGCAGGGGGGGAAGGCTACGAGCAGTACTTC. It translates to CAISEAGGEGYEQYF.

The J gene is TRBJ2-7, the V gene TRBV5-6, with a weak D call TRBD2 (7 bases). Germline V gene sequence: CDR1 SGHDT, CDR2 YYEEEE. The CDR3 consists of 13 residues. V was pared by 3 bases and J by 6 bases, with 13 bases between. The CDR3 coding sequence is TGTGCCAGCAGCTCCGGGGGGCCTGGCGAGCAGTACTTC. It specifies CASSSGGPGEQYF.

The sample holds one count of this clone. The germline gene is not matched at one end of the junction; a read error may be the cause. This chain uses TRBV11-3 with TRBJ2-1; 10 bases fit TRBD2. The CDR3 sequence is 17 residues long. In germline, CDR1 is SGHNT, CDR2 YENEEA. CDR3 sequence reads: CASSLEGTSELQNEQFF. DNA for the CDR3: TGTGCCAGCAGCCTAGAGGGGACTAGCGAACTACAAAATGAGCAGTTCTTC.

The V call is TRBV27, the J call TRBJ1-2; the match to TRBD1 covers 11 bases. Trimming at V came to 3 bases and at J to 5 bases, leaving 8 bases not matched to a gene. The V gene's germline CDR1 is MNHEY and CDR2 SMNVEV (reference sequence). CDR3 length: 16 residues. For the CDR3, the DNA is TGTGCCAGCAGTTTGATAGGGGACAGGGGGTTTTATGGCTACACCTTC. Translating gives CASSLIGDRGFYGYTF.

This clone appeared a single time. This chain links TRBV2 with TRBJ2-1; a possible D gene is TRBD2 (5 bases). The CDR3 has 14 amino acids. Trimming took 8 bases from V and 1 from J, leaving 12 bases between them. Germline V gives CDR1 SNHLY, CDR2 FYNNEI. The CDR3 DNA reads TGTGCCAGCGGCAGCGGAGAATCCTACAATGAGCAGTTCTTC. It codes for CASGSGESYNEQFF. Combining the CDR3 with reference TRBV2 and TRBJ2-1 gives the whole variable domain EPEVTQTPSHQVTQMGQEVILRCVPISNHLYFYWYRQILGQKVEFLVSFYNNEISEKSEIFDDQFSVERPDGSNFTLKIRSTKLEDSAMYFCASGSGESYNEQFFGPGTRLTVL.

The gene calls are TRBV5-1 and TRBJ2-3; no clear D gene. Germline-derived CDR1 and CDR2 are SGHRS and YFSETQ. V lost 0 bases and J lost 6, with 8 bases in between. The CDR3 sequence is 13 residues long. This CDR3 is CASSLEHTDTQYF. The CDR3 DNA follows: TGCGCCAGCAGCTTGGAGCATACCGATACGCAGTATTTT.

The V and J genes are TRBV6-1 and TRBJ1-2; possibly TRBD1 for D (5 bases). CDR3 size: 15 residues. Looked up from germline, CDR1 is MNHNS and CDR2 is SASEGT. V shed 1 base and J shed 4 bases, with 13 bases lying between them. CDR3: CASSEVFGQGYGYTF. In nucleotides, the CDR3 is TGTGCCAGCAGTGAAGTTTTTGGCCAGGGCTATGGCTACACCTTC.

The chain links TRBV5-1 to TRBJ2-7; tentatively, D is TRBD1 (6 bases). Germline V CDR1 and CDR2: SGHRS, YFSETQ. Trimming left V 0 bases short and J 3 bases short, with 22 bases between. The CDR3 is 18 amino acids. CDR3 in amino acids: CASSLANPSDSENYEQYF. The CDR3 DNA follows: TGCGCCAGCAGCTTGGCCAACCCTTCGGACAGTGAGAACTACGAGCAGTACTTC.